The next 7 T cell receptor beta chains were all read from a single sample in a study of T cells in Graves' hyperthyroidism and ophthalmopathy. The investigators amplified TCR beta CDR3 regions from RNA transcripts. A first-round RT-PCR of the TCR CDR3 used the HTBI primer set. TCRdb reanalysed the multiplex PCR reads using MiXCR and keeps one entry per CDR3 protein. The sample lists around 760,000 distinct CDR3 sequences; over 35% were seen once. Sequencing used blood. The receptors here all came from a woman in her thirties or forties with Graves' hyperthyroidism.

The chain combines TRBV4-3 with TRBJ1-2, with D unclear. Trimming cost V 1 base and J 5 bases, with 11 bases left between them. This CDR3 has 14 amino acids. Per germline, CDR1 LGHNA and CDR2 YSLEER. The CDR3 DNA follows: TGCGCCAGCAGCCAAGCGGGCAGCGATTATGGCTACACCTTC. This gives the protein CASSQAGSDYGYTF.

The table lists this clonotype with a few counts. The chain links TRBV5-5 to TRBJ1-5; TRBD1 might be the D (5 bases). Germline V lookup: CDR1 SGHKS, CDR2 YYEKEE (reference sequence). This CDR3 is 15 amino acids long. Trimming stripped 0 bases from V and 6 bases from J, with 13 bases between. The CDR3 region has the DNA TGTGCCAGCAGCTTGGAGGGGCAGGATCTTCAGCCCCAGCATTTT. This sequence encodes CASSLEGQDLQPQHF.

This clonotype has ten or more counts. The CDR3 sequence: CSARDEAADIYGYTF. The CDR3 bases are TGCAGTGCTAGAGATGAAGCAGCCGACATCTATGGCTACACCTTC. J is TRBJ1-2 and V is TRBV20-1; D unresolved. Per germline, CDR1 DFQATT and CDR2 SNEGSKA (reference sequence). CDR3 length equals 15 residues. V lost 0 bases and J 4 bases, leaving 15 bases between the germline ends.

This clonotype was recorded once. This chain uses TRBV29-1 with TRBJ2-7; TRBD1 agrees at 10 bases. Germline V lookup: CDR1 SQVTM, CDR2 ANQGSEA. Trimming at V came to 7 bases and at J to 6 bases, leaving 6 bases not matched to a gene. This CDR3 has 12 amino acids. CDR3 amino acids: CSGGTGDAEQYF. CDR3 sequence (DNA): TGCAGCGGGGGGACAGGGGACGCCGAGCAGTACTTC.

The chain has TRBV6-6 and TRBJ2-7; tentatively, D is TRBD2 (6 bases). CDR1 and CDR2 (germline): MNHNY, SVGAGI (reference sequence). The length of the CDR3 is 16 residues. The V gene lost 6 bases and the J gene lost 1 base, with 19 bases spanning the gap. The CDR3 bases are TGTGCCAGCAGAGATTACGGCGGGGCCGAATCCTACGAGCAGTACTTC. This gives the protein CASRDYGGAESYEQYF.

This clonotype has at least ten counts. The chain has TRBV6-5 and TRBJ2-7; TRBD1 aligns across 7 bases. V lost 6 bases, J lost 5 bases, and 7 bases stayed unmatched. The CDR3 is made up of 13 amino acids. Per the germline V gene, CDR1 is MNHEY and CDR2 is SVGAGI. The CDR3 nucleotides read TGTGCCAGCAGGAGGGGGCGAGGAAACGAGCAGTACTTC. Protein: CASRRGRGNEQYF.

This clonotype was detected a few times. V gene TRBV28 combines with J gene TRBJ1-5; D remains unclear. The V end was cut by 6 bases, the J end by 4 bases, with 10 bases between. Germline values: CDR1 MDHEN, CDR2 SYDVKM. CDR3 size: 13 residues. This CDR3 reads CASSRDINQPQHF. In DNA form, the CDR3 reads TGTGCCAGCAGCCGAGACATTAATCAGCCCCAGCATTTT.